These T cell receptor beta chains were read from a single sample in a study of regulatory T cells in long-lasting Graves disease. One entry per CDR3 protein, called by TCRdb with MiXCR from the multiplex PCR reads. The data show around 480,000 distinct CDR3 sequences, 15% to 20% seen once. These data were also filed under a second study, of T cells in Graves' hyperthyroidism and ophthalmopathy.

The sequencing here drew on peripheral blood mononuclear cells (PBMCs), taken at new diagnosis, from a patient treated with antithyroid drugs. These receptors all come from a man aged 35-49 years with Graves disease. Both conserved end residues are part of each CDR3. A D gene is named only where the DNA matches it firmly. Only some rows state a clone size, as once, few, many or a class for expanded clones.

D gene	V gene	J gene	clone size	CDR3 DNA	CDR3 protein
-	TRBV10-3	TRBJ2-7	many	TGTGCCAGCACCAGCGGAACTACCCCCTACGAGCAGTACTTC	CASTSGTTPYEQYF
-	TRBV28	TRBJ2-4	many	TGTGCCAGCAGTTTAAATGGCCCCTCTGGTTTAGGCAAAAACATTCAGTACTTC	CASSLNGPSGLGKNIQYF
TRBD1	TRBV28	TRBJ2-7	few	TGTGCCACCCGCCCGGGACAGGGGGCTTACGAGCAGTACTTC	CATRPGQGAYEQYF
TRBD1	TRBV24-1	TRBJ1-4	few	TGTGCCACCAGTGACCCGACAGGGACGGGTGAAAAACTGTTTTTT	CATSDPTGTGEKLFF
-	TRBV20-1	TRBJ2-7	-	TGCAGTGCTAGTTCAGGGGATCCTAACGAGCAGTACTTC	CSASSGDPNEQYF
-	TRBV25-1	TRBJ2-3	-	TGTGCCAGCAGTGGCACAGGGACGGTGGATACGCAGTATTTT	CASSGTGTVDTQYF
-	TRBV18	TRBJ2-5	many	TGTGCCAGCTCCTCGGGGGCGAGACAAGGAGAGACCCAGTACTTC	CASSSGARQGETQYF
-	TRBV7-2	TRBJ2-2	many	TGTGCCAGCAGCCCAACAACGACCGGGGAGCTGTTTTTT	CASSPTTTGELFF
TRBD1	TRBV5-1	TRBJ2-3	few	TGCGCCAGCAGCTCGGTAGGACAGGGTATCGATACGCAGTATTTT	CASSSVGQGIDTQYF
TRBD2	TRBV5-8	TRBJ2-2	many	TGTGCCAGGGGGACTAGCGGGAGATGGACCGGGGAGCTGTTTTTT	CARGTSGRWTGELFF
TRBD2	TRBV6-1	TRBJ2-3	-	TGTGCCAGCAGCCGCGGGACTAGCGGGAGAGATACGCAGTATTTT	CASSRGTSGRDTQYF
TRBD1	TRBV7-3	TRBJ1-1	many	TGTGCCAGCAGCTTAACGGCAGGGGGCCATGAAGCTTTCTTT	CASSLTAGGHEAFF
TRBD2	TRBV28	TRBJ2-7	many	TGTGCCAGCAGCCGCGCCAGCGGGAGCTCCTACGAGCAGTACTTC	CASSRASGSSYEQYF
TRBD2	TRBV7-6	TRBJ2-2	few	TGTGCCAGCAGCTTCCTAGCGGGAGGGTATGGCGGGGAGCTGTTTTTT	CASSFLAGGYGGELFF
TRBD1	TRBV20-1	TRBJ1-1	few	TGCAGTGCTAGCGGGACAGTGAACACTGAAGCTTTCTTT	CSASGTVNTEAFF
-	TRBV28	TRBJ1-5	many	TGTGCCAGCAGTTTATTGGGGGGACGTCAGCCCCAGCATTTT	CASSLLGGRQPQHF
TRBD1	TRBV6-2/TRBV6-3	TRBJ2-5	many	TGTGCCAGCAGTGACCCTGGGACAGGACAAGAGACCCAGTACTTC	CASSDPGTGQETQYF
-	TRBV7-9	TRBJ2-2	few	TGTGCCAGCAGCTTAGTTGGGAGAGACGGGGAGCTGTTTTTT	CASSLVGRDGELFF
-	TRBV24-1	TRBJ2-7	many	TGTGCCACCAGTGATTCCGGACTTCCCGAGCAGTACTTC	CATSDSGLPEQYF
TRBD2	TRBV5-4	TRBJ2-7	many	TGTGCCAGCAGCCTAAGCGGGACTCACCCCTACGAGCAGTACTTC	CASSLSGTHPYEQYF
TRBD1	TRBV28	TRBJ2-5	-	TGTGCCAGCAGTTTACTGGGACAGGGGTACCAAGAGACCCAGTACTTC	CASSLLGQGYQETQYF
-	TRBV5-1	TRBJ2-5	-	TGCGCCAGCAGTTACGACGGAGAGACCCAGTACTTC	CASSYDGETQYF
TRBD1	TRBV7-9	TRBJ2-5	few	TGTGCCAGCAGCTTACTGACGGGACAGAAAGAGACCCAGTACTTC	CASSLLTGQKETQYF
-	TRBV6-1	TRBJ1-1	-	TGTGCCAGCAGCCTCGACTGGTACACTGAAGCTTTCTTT	CASSLDWYTEAFF
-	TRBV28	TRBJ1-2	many	TGTGCCAGCAGTTTAGCAGGGGAATTGCGGGGCTACACCTTC	CASSLAGELRGYTF
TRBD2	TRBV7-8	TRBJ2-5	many	TGTGCCAGCAGCTTACTAGCGGGAGGAGAGACCCAGTACTTC	CASSLLAGGETQYF
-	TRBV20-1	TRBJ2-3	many	TGCAGTGCTAGGCACGAACAGGGCTTGGGAGATACGCAGTATTTT	CSARHEQGLGDTQYF
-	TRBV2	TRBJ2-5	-	TGTGCCAGCAGTCCCGAACTCCAGGGTCGAGAGACCCAGTACTTC	CASSPELQGRETQYF
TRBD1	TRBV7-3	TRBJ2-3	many	TGTGCCAGCAGCACATCAGGGGGCTTTTCAGATACGCAGTATTTT	CASSTSGGFSDTQYF
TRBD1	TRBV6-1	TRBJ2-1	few	TGTGCCAGCAGTATCACGGGACAGGGTTACAATGAGCAGTTCTTC	CASSITGQGYNEQFF
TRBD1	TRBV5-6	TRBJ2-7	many	TGTGCCAGCAGCTTTATCGCAGGGGGCTACGAGCAGTACTTC	CASSFIAGGYEQYF
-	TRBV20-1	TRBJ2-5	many	TGCAGTGCTAAACAGGACCAAGAGACCCAGTACTTC	CSAKQDQETQYF
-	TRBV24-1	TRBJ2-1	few	TGTGCCACCAGTGACCCTTTCTTCCAGCAGTTCTTC	CATSDPFFQQFF
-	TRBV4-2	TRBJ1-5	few	TGTGCCAGCAGCCAAGATCCAGGAGATAGCAATCAGCCCCAGCATTTT	CASSQDPGDSNQPQHF
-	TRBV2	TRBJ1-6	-	TGTGCCAGCAGTGAAACAGGGCGGTCACCCCTCCACTTT	CASSETGRSPLHF
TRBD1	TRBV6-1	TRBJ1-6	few	TGTGCCAGCAGGGGGGGACAGGGTATTAATTCACCCCTCCACTTT	CASRGGQGINSPLHF
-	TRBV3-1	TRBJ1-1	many	TGTGCCAGCAGCCGGCTCGAGAGGGAGGAAGCTTTCTTT	CASSRLEREEAFF
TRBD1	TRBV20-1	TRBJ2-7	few	TGCAGTGCTAGAAGAGCGACAGGGGCCTACTACGAGCAGTACTTC	CSARRATGAYYEQYF
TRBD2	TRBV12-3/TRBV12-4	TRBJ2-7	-	TGTGCCAGCAGTCCGACTAGCGTGGCCTACGAGCAGTACTTC	CASSPTSVAYEQYF
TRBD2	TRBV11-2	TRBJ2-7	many	TGTGCCAGCAGCTCCTGGGGCGGGAGGGCCTACGAGCAGTACTTC	CASSSWGGRAYEQYF
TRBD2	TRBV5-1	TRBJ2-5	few	TGCGCCAGCAGCTTGGGGACTAGCGGAACTCGGGCTGAGACCCAGTACTTC	CASSLGTSGTRAETQYF
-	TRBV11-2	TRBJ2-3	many	TGTGCCAGCAGCTTATTCTGGAGAAGGATAACAGATACGCAGTATTTT	CASSLFWRRITDTQYF
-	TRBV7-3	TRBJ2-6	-	TGTGCCAGCAGCTTAATCAGGAGCTCTGGGGCCAACGTCCTGACTTTC	CASSLIRSSGANVLTF
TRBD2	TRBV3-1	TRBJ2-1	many	TGTGCCAGCAGCTCAAGGGTACTAGCGGGACTCAATGAGCAGTTCTTC	CASSSRVLAGLNEQFF
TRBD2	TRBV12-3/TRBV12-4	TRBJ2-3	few	TGTGCCAGCAGGGGACTATGGGGAGATACGCAGTATTTT	CASRGLWGDTQYF
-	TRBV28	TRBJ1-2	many	TGTGCCAGCAGTTTGGGCGGGTCCGTTGGCTACACCTTC	CASSLGGSVGYTF
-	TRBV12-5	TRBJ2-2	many	TGTGCTAGTGCCCACCCACGGGGGCGAGACACCGGGGAGCTGTTTTTT	CASAHPRGRDTGELFF
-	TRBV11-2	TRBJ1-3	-	TGTGCCAGCAGCTCACGCTTACCTGGACAGACAGCTGGAAACACCATATATTTT	CASSSRLPGQTAGNTIYF
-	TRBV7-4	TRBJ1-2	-	TGTGCCAGCAGCTTAGTAGCCCAGGTTCCCGATGGCTACACCTTC	CASSLVAQVPDGYTF
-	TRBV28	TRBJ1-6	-	TGTGCCAGCAGTTTACGGGGCTCCTATAATTCACCCCTCCACTTT	CASSLRGSYNSPLHF
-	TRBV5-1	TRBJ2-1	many	TGCGCCAGCAGCTTGGGTAGCAACCTCCACAATGAGCAGTTCTTC	CASSLGSNLHNEQFF
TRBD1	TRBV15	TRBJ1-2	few	TGTGCCACCAGCAAAGGACAGGGTCTTAACTATGGCTACACCTTC	CATSKGQGLNYGYTF
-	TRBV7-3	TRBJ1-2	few	TGTGCCAGCAGCTTTAAGGGGGGCACCTCGAATTATGGCTACACCTTC	CASSFKGGTSNYGYTF
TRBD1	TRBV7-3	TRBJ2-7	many	TGTGCCAGCAGCTCCCGTTCAGGGGGCGCGGACGAGCAGTACTTC	CASSSRSGGADEQYF